Listed here are 3 T cell receptor beta chains from one sample, sequenced in a study of blood T cell repertoires in COVID-19. Using immunoSEQ multiplex PCR, the repertoire was profiled, and TCRdb retains in-frame clones only, with some absent. The sample includes approximately 200,000 clones, around 86% of them seen just once. Sequencing was carried out using PBMCs or T cells enriched from blood (not recorded which). The receptor source for this set is a woman in her thirties who had recovered from COVID-19.

V usage is TRBV2 and J usage is TRBJ1-2, with D unresolved. This CDR3 comprises 11 residues. V lost 4 bases to trimming and J lost 8 bases, with 8 bases between them. Per the germline V gene, CDR1 is SNHLY and CDR2 is FYNNEI. This chain's CDR3 is CASSVNLGYTF. The CDR3 DNA is TGTGCCAGCAGTGTAAATTTGGGCTACACCTTC. Full variable domain (rest looked up from reference TRBV2 and TRBJ1-2): EPEVTQTPSHQVTQMGQEVILRCVPISNHLYFYWYRQILGQKVEFLVSFYNNEISEKSEIFDDQFSVERPDGSNFTLKIRSTKLEDSAMYFCASSVNLGYTFGSGTRLTVV.

V usage is TRBV7-9 and J usage is TRBJ1-2; a weak D match, TRBD1 (5 bases). The CDR3 covers 15 residues. The V end lost 6 bases, the J end lost 5 bases, and 19 bases lay between the germline ends. Germline V lookup: CDR1 SEHNR, CDR2 FQNEAQ (reference sequence). In nucleotides, the CDR3 is TGTGCCAGCAGTCAGATCAGGGATATCCGATATGGCTACACCTTC. Translating gives CASSQIRDIRYGYTF.

This chain links TRBV10-1 with TRBJ2-2; TRBD2 might be the D (5 bases). CDR1 is WNHNN and CDR2 is SYGVQD in the germline V gene (reference sequence). The CDR3 spans 15 residues. V was cut by 4 bases and J by 6 bases, with 15 bases left in between. The CDR3 sequence: CASSAGDRDAGELFF. CDR3 coding DNA: TGCGCCAGCAGTGCCGGGGATCGTGACGCCGGGGAGCTGTTTTTT.